Listed here are 11 T cell receptor beta chains from one sample, sequenced in a study of blood T cell repertoires in COVID-19 (TCRdb year 2020). Libraries were constructed by the immunoSEQ multiplex PCR assay. Held by TCRdb, this immuneACCESS table contains in-frame sequences only and omits some clones. Under half of the omission traces to an unresolved V gene where checked; the cause of the rest is unknown. For this sample the table gives approximately 130,000 clones, of which roughly 81% were detected only once. 10% to 15% of the sample comes from the top ten. The sequenced sample consisted of peripheral blood. The receptors derive from a human donor in a cohort sampled during active COVID-19.

The chain joins TRBV5-4 to TRBJ1-2, with 7 positions matching TRBD1. The V gene's germline CDR1 is SGHNT and CDR2 YYREEE (reference sequence). The CDR3 sequence is 13 residues long. Losses at the gene ends were 5 bases for V and 4 bases for J; bases not matched to a gene: 5. The DNA for the CDR3 is TGTGCCAGCAGTTCAGACAGGGCCTATGGCTACACCTTC. Translation: CASSSDRAYGYTF.

The CDR3 spells CASSFSGTSTDTQYF. The CDR3 coding sequence is TGTGCCAGCAGCTTTAGCGGGACGAGCACAGATACGCAGTATTTT. This chain joins TRBV11-2 and TRBJ2-3, with 8 positions matching TRBD2. V lost 3 bases and J lost 0; bases outside the gene matches: 2. The CDR3 length is 15 residues. Germline-derived CDR1 and CDR2 are SGHAT and FQNNGV.

The V gene is TRBV3-1 (or the pseudogene TRBV3-2), the J gene TRBJ1-5, with D unresolved. V was cut by 6 bases and J by 2 bases, with 11 bases left in between. This CDR3 region has 14 residues. Per the germline V gene, CDR1 is LGHDT and CDR2 is YNNKEL (reference sequence). Written as DNA, the CDR3 is TGTGCCAGCAGTCTAAACGGGGGCAATCAGCCCCAGCATTTT. Its protein product is CASSLNGGNQPQHF.

The chain combines TRBV19 with TRBJ2-3, with TRBD2 as a possible D gene (6 bases). CDR1 is LNHDA and CDR2 is SQIVND in the germline V gene (reference sequence). Trimming left V 5 bases short and J 4 bases short, with 10 bases between. This CDR3 region has 13 residues. The DNA for the CDR3 is TGTGCCAGTAGTCCCCCGGGAGCAGATACGCAGTATTTT. This translates into CASSPPGADTQYF.

The rearrangement uses TRBV29-1 and TRBJ2-7, with 9 bases that match TRBD2. Germline loops: CDR1 SQVTM, CDR2 ANQGSEA. With V trimmed by 1 base and J by 2 bases, 6 bases remained unmatched. The CDR3 spans 15 residues. The CDR3 loop is CSVEGGSGGAYEQYF. The CDR3 DNA sequence: TGCAGCGTTGAAGGCGGTAGCGGGGGTGCCTACGAGCAGTACTTC.

The chain employs TRBV3-1 (or the pseudogene TRBV3-2) and TRBJ2-7; D possibly corresponds to TRBD2 (5 bases). Germline-derived CDR1 and CDR2 are LGHDT and YNNKEL (reference sequence). Trimming left V 6 bases short and J 4 bases short, with 13 bases between. There are 13 residues in the CDR3. CDR3 sequence (DNA): TGTGCCAGCAGTCATCTCAGCGGATACGAGCAGTACTTC. Its protein is CASSHLSGYEQYF.

The genes are TRBV15 and TRBJ1-2; 7 nucleotides match TRBD1. V shed 4 bases and J 8 bases; nucleotides not matched to a gene: 7. There are 13 residues in the CDR3. CDR1 and CDR2 (germline): LNHNV, YYDKDF (reference sequence). Here the CDR3 reads CATSKRTGQGYTF. CDR3 nucleotides: TGTGCCACCAGCAAGAGGACAGGACAGGGCTACACCTTC.

This sequence joins TRBV21-1 and TRBJ1-2; TRBD1 reflects the table's D call only, with no check against the DNA. TRBV21-1 is deemed a pseudogene. The CDR3 length is 15 residues. DNA of the CDR3: TGTGCCAGCAGCAACCGGGACAGGATCATCTATGGCTACACCTTC. Translation gives CASSNRDRIIYGYTF.

V usage is TRBV15 and J usage is TRBJ2-7; 13 bases fit TRBD2. CDR1 is LNHNV and CDR2 is YYDKDF in the germline V gene (reference sequence). Losses at the gene ends were 3 bases for V and 5 bases for J; bases not matched to a gene: 1. CDR3 length: 14 amino acids. CDR3 sequence reads: CATSSGTSGNEQYF. CDR3 coding DNA: TGTGCCACCAGCAGCGGGACTAGCGGGAACGAGCAGTACTTC.

As DNA, the CDR3 is TGTGCCATCAGTGAATCTGGACAGGAATTAGATACGCAGTATTTT. Translated: CAISESGQELDTQYF. The chain is built from TRBV10-3 and TRBJ2-3, with TRBD1 matching 7 bases. Trimming cost V 3 bases and J 5 bases; bases outside gene matches: 8. The CDR3 is 15 residues long. Germline V gene sequence: CDR1 ENHRY, CDR2 SYGVKD.

The chain joins TRBV19 to TRBJ1-5; a weak D match, TRBD1 (6 bases). Looked up from germline, CDR1 is LNHDA and CDR2 is SQIVND (reference sequence). V gave up 5 bases and J gave up 1 base, with 9 bases separating them. CDR3 size: 14 residues. The chain's CDR3 is CASSVQGSNQPQHF. The CDR3 DNA sequence: TGTGCCAGTAGTGTACAGGGAAGCAATCAGCCCCAGCATTTT.